These 17 T cell receptor beta chains were sequenced from one sample in a study of cytotoxic CD8 clonotypes in ibrutinib-treated CLL. Here immunoSEQ multiplex PCR was the method, and the copy in TCRdb shows in-frame clones only, minus some. The sample has 130,000 or so clones, roughly 80% seen once. The sequencing used PBMCs, collected after 12 months of ibrutinib treatment. These TCRs come from a human donor with chronic lymphocytic leukemia.

This chain uses TRBV7-9 with TRBJ2-7; TRBD2 might be the D (6 bases). The V end lost 0 bases, the J end lost 0 bases, and 9 bases lay between the germline ends. The germline CDR1 and CDR2 sequences are SEHNR and FQNEAQ (reference sequence). The CDR3 totals 15 residues. The CDR3: CASSLAGGNSYEQYF. CDR3 sequence (DNA): TGTGCCAGCAGCTTAGCGGGAGGCAACTCCTACGAGCAGTACTTC.

J is TRBJ2-1 and V is TRBV28; a possible D gene is TRBD1 (6 bases). The CDR3 spans 16 residues. The V gene lost 5 bases and the J gene lost 0 bases, with 14 bases spanning the gap. Germline CDR1 and CDR2: MDHEN and SYDVKM. For the CDR3, the DNA is TGTGCCAGCAGTCCCCCCCGGGGACACTCCTACAATGAGCAGTTCTTC. It specifies CASSPPRGHSYNEQFF.

This rearrangement joins TRBV9 to TRBJ2-7; D may be TRBD2 (5 bases). Per germline, CDR1 SGDLS and CDR2 YYNGEE. V was clipped by 3 bases and J by 5 bases, with 18 bases between them. The CDR3 has 15 amino acids. CDR3 coding DNA: TGTGCCAGCAGCGCTGGACTCTCGCTCCAAGACGAGCAGTACTTC. This encodes CASSAGLSLQDEQYF.

The rearrangement joins TRBV11-3 to TRBJ2-2; the D gene is possibly TRBD2 (6 bases). CDR3 length: 15 amino acids. The germline V gene encodes CDR1 SGHNT and CDR2 YENEEA. Between the trimmed V and J ends, which lost 5 bases and 9 bases, there was a span of 19 bases. The CDR3 is CASSKGTGRRWELFF. The CDR3 DNA reads TGTGCCAGCAGCAAAGGGACTGGGAGGAGGTGGGAGCTGTTTTTT.

This clone was counted a few times. J is TRBJ1-2 and V is TRBV18, with D perhaps TRBD1 (5 bases). Trimming shortened V by 3 bases and J by 6 bases, and 17 bases separated the two germline ends. This CDR3 comprises 15 residues. The germline V gene encodes CDR1 KGHSH and CDR2 LQKENI. The CDR3 loop reads CASSPSKGGVHGYTF. The CDR3 nucleotides read TGTGCCAGCTCACCCTCGAAGGGAGGGGTGCATGGCTACACCTTC.

A single count supports this clone. The chain carries TRBV15 and TRBJ2-7, with 10 bases that match TRBD2. The CDR3 runs to 16 residues. Germline values: CDR1 LNHNV, CDR2 YYDKDF (reference sequence). The junction had 4 bases not matched to a gene; V was cut back by 0 bases and J by 2 bases. For the CDR3, the DNA is TGTGCCACCAGCAGAGATCCAGCGGGAGGGCCCTACGAGCAGTACTTC. Its protein product is CATSRDPAGGPYEQYF. Full variable domain (outside the CDR3, taken from reference TRBV15 and TRBJ2-7): DAMVIQNPRYQVTQFGKPVTLSCSQTLNHNVMYWYQQKSSQAPKLLFHYYDKDFNNEADTPDNFQSRRPNTSFCFLDIRSPGLGDTAMYLCATSRDPAGGPYEQYFGPGTRLTVT.

This chain connects TRBV7-6 to TRBJ2-7, with D perhaps matching TRBD2 (5 bases). The CDR3 runs to 14 residues. The V and J ends lost 7 bases and 2 bases respectively, with 15 bases between them. Looked up from germline, CDR1 is SGHVS and CDR2 is FNYEAQ. The CDR3 protein is CASTTRERPYEQYF. CDR3 coding DNA: TGTGCCAGCACCACTCGGGAACGGCCCTACGAGCAGTACTTC.

V gene TRBV11-2 combines with J gene TRBJ2-5, with D perhaps matching TRBD1 (6 bases). V lost 1 base and J lost 6, with 12 bases in between. Per the germline V gene, CDR1 is SGHAT and CDR2 is FQNNGV. The CDR3 runs to 14 residues. The CDR3 region has the DNA TGTGCCAGCAGCTTAGGAGACGGACAGAAGACCCAGTACTTC. This encodes CASSLGDGQKTQYF.

The chain joins TRBV27 to TRBJ1-2, with 7 bases aligning to TRBD1. The CDR3 runs 17 residues. The V segment lost 7 bases and the J segment 0 bases; nucleotides outside the gene matches: 14. CDR1 and CDR2 (germline): MNHEY, SMNVEV (reference sequence). The DNA of the CDR3 is TGTGCCAGCACCCAACTAGGGGGGACAGAAACTAACTATGGCTACACCTTC. Translated: CASTQLGGTETNYGYTF.

The chain couples TRBV4-2 to TRBJ1-1, with a tentative D call TRBD1 (5 bases). CDR3 length: 16 residues. V dropped 1 base and J dropped 5 bases, with 17 bases sitting between them. In germline, CDR1 is LGHNA, CDR2 YNFKEQ. Written as DNA, the CDR3 is TGTGCCAGCAGCCAAGGGACCGGGACGGCTGAAACTGAAGCTTTCTTT. Encoded protein: CASSQGTGTAETEAFF.

In its sample, this clone was seen a few times. The chain uses TRBV28 and TRBJ2-3; 11 bases are a match to TRBD2. This CDR3 comprises 16 residues. The V segment lost 4 bases and the J segment 3 bases; nucleotides outside the gene matches: 6. Germline loops: CDR1 MDHEN, CDR2 SYDVKM. The CDR3 nucleotides read TGTGCCAGCAGTTCAGGTGCTAGCGGGAGGACAGATACGCAGTATTTT. Its translation: CASSSGASGRTDTQYF.

In DNA form, the CDR3 reads TGTGCCAGCAGTTTGCTAGCGGGAGGGCGAGAGCAGTACTTC. Residues: CASSLLAGGREQYF. The V gene is TRBV28, the J gene TRBJ2-7; 12 bases fit TRBD2. Germline loops: CDR1 MDHEN, CDR2 SYDVKM. V was clipped by 3 bases and J by 7 bases; unmatched bases: 4. There are 14 residues in the CDR3.

This clone was seen a few times. The CDR3, as DNA: TGTGCCAGCAGCTTAGTAGGACAGGGGGATGGCTACACCTTC. It is translated as CASSLVGQGDGYTF. J is TRBJ1-2 and V is TRBV7-9, with 10 bases that match TRBD1. Germline V lookup: CDR1 SEHNR, CDR2 FQNEAQ (reference sequence). The V and J ends lost 1 base and 6 bases, in that order; junction bases with no gene match: 2. The CDR3 sequence is 14 residues long.

V gene TRBV6-5 combines with J gene TRBJ2-1, with D hard to call. Germline CDR1 MNHEY, CDR2 SVGAGI. The V end was cut by 0 bases, the J end by 12 bases, with 12 bases between. The CDR3 extends over 13 amino acids. The CDR3 DNA follows: TGTGCCAGCAGTTACTCGTATAGGGCAGTGCAGTTCTTC. Translating gives CASSYSYRAVQFF.

The rearrangement joins TRBV9 to TRBJ2-6; the D gene is possibly TRBD2 (6 bases). The ends were cut back, 0 bases at V and 1 base at J, with 14 bases in the middle. There are 18 residues in the CDR3. Germline CDR1 and CDR2: SGDLS and YYNGEE. Written as DNA, the CDR3 is TGTGCCAGCAGCGTAGACGGGGGAGTTAGGTCTGGGGCCAACGTCCTGACTTTC. It translates to CASSVDGGVRSGANVLTF.

The chain joins TRBV5-4 to TRBJ2-3; either TRBD1 or TRBD2 may supply D (6 bases each). Trimming shortened V by 4 bases and J by 5 bases, and 17 bases separated the two germline ends. The CDR3 spans 15 residues. Germline values: CDR1 SGHNT, CDR2 YYREEE (reference sequence). CDR3 in DNA: TGTGCCAGCAGCCGTGGAGGGGACATCCGAGATACGCAGTATTTT. Protein: CASSRGGDIRDTQYF.

V gene TRBV6-1 combines with J gene TRBJ2-2; D might be TRBD1 (5 bases). CDR3 length: 13 residues. With 11 bases removed from V and 7 bases from J, the gap between germline ends came to 17 bases. The V gene's germline CDR1 is MNHNS and CDR2 SASEGT. The CDR3 here is CAGTSQGNGELFF. The CDR3 DNA sequence: TGTGCCGGAACGAGCCAGGGAAACGGGGAGCTGTTTTTT.